Listed below are T cell receptor beta chains from one sample, sequenced in a study of blood T cells in healthy people across ages. TCRdb re-derived calls from the 5' RACE reads in MiXCR, one entry per CDR3 protein. The sample includes 1.2 million to 1.5 million distinct CDR3 sequences, around 59% of them seen just once. Material: blood. Receptors were obtained from a man aged 18 to 35 in good health. Each CDR3 is given with its conserved first and last residue. Fields, in order: V gene, J gene, CDR3 protein.

v_call: TRBV2; j_call: TRBJ2-5; cdr3_aa: CASSRLVETQYF
v_call: TRBV7-9; j_call: TRBJ2-5; cdr3_aa: CASSNSAGQGYQETQYF
v_call: TRBV7-9; j_call: TRBJ2-1; cdr3_aa: CASNDRYNEQFF
v_call: TRBV29-1; j_call: TRBJ2-2; cdr3_aa: CSVELGFDTGELFF
v_call: TRBV20-1; j_call: TRBJ1-4; cdr3_aa: CSARDYQGQNEKLFF
v_call: TRBV4-2; j_call: TRBJ1-6; cdr3_aa: CASSQEAVNSPLHF
v_call: TRBV9; j_call: TRBJ1-6; cdr3_aa: CASSPGQGPLHF
v_call: TRBV7-9; j_call: TRBJ1-2; cdr3_aa: CASSLVLRGYTF
v_call: TRBV5-1; j_call: TRBJ1-2; cdr3_aa: CASSFRDPYGYTF
v_call: TRBV25-1; j_call: TRBJ2-1; cdr3_aa: CASSAKYNEQFF
v_call: TRBV7-8; j_call: TRBJ1-1; cdr3_aa: CATKIGGTEAFF
v_call: TRBV2; j_call: TRBJ2-7; cdr3_aa: CASSGPDMVNHEQYF
v_call: TRBV3-1; j_call: TRBJ2-7; cdr3_aa: CASSRRQYYEQYF
v_call: TRBV29-1; j_call: TRBJ1-1; cdr3_aa: CSVNRGTSDTEAFF
v_call: TRBV3-1; j_call: TRBJ2-3; cdr3_aa: CASSRPGNTQYF
v_call: TRBV4-1; j_call: TRBJ1-2; cdr3_aa: CASSQIGDMFSGYTF
v_call: TRBV20-1; j_call: TRBJ2-3; cdr3_aa: CSAGESSGLDTQYF
v_call: TRBV29-1; j_call: TRBJ1-1; cdr3_aa: CSVEWGTEAFF
v_call: TRBV4-1; j_call: TRBJ2-1; cdr3_aa: CASSQVSRGTNNEQFF
v_call: TRBV4-1; j_call: TRBJ1-2; cdr3_aa: CASSPLDRFEGYTF
v_call: TRBV20-1; j_call: TRBJ2-3; cdr3_aa: CSARDWTQYF
v_call: TRBV9; j_call: TRBJ1-6; cdr3_aa: CASSGGGTGVFSSPLHF
v_call: TRBV4-2; j_call: TRBJ2-3; cdr3_aa: CASSPQWRPEHTDTQYF
v_call: TRBV7-2; j_call: TRBJ2-7; cdr3_aa: CASSLQTGGLYEQYF
v_call: TRBV4-3; j_call: TRBJ1-5; cdr3_aa: CASSQDGNNNQPQHF
v_call: TRBV4-1; j_call: NA; cdr3_aa: CASSQVQLGAYEQYF
v_call: TRBV20-1; j_call: TRBJ1-1; cdr3_aa: CSARESPNTEAFF
v_call: TRBV11-2; j_call: TRBJ2-5; cdr3_aa: CASPRTGGPMHGETQYF
v_call: TRBV20-1; j_call: TRBJ2-3; cdr3_aa: CSAGETSTDTQYF
v_call: TRBV7-2; j_call: TRBJ1-5; cdr3_aa: CASREGRGNQPQHF
v_call: TRBV27; j_call: TRBJ2-1; cdr3_aa: CASSLSHPGQRVAGGRNEQFF
v_call: TRBV11-2; j_call: TRBJ1-6; cdr3_aa: CASSLGTGTTYNSPLHF
v_call: TRBV10-3; j_call: TRBJ2-1; cdr3_aa: CAITASDGRNEQFF
v_call: TRBV6-1; j_call: TRBJ2-3; cdr3_aa: CASSHDRGSTDTQYF
v_call: TRBV6-5; j_call: TRBJ2-5; cdr3_aa: CASSYLGTGERFFYKQYF
v_call: TRBV27; j_call: TRBJ2-1; cdr3_aa: CASSSQGADNEQFF
v_call: TRBV9; j_call: TRBJ1-1; cdr3_aa: CASRRTRETEAFF
v_call: TRBV4-2; j_call: TRBJ2-7; cdr3_aa: CASSWTGATYEQYF
v_call: TRBV3-1; j_call: TRBJ2-1; cdr3_aa: CASSLYADGAGNEQFF
v_call: TRBV20-1; j_call: TRBJ2-5; cdr3_aa: CSAPFRGVQYF
v_call: TRBV4-3; j_call: TRBJ2-5; cdr3_aa: CASSQEGAAGGNQETQYF
v_call: TRBV27; j_call: TRBJ1-1; cdr3_aa: CASSLEGLVNTEAFF
v_call: TRBV20-1; j_call: TRBJ2-3; cdr3_aa: CSARGSATDTQYF
v_call: TRBV28; j_call: TRBJ2-1; cdr3_aa: CASSFLAPHNEQFF
v_call: TRBV7-8; j_call: TRBJ2-4; cdr3_aa: CASSTGTMIAKNIQYF
v_call: TRBV20-1; j_call: TRBJ2-7; cdr3_aa: CSARPSGYEQYF